The 16 T cell receptor beta chains reported below all come from one sample, sequenced in a study of shared clonotypes between healthy human individuals. Generated by immunoSEQ multiplex PCR, the TCRdb table keeps only in-frame clones and is missing some. The table has about 1.1 million clones, about 72% seen once. Source material: memory CD4+ T cells from PBMCs. As for subset: CD45RA-negative fraction. The receptor source for this set is a man aged 18 to 30 in good health. Some clones in this sample may be carry-over from other donors' samples.

The V and J genes are TRBV15 and TRBJ1-2; weak D call: TRBD1 (6 bases). Trimming left V 5 bases short and J 4 bases short, with 14 bases between. Per germline, CDR1 LNHNV and CDR2 YYDKDF (reference sequence). The CDR3 sequence is 14 residues long. The CDR3 here is CATSPGVDSYGYTF. The DNA of the CDR3 is TGTGCCACCAGCCCAGGGGTCGACTCCTATGGCTACACCTTC. The full variable domain, rest sourced from reference TRBV15 and TRBJ1-2, is DAMVIQNPRYQVTQFGKPVTLSCSQTLNHNVMYWYQQKSSQAPKLLFHYYDKDFNNEADTPDNFQSRRPNTSFCFLDIRSPGLGDTAMYLCATSPGVDSYGYTFGSGTRLTVV.

This chain joins TRBV28 and TRBJ2-3, with TRBD2 matching over 7 bases. This CDR3 comprises 16 residues. V lost 6 bases and J lost 0; bases outside the gene matches: 9. The germline CDR1 and CDR2 sequences are MDHEN and SYDVKM. For the CDR3, the DNA is TGTGCCAGCAGCCTCTGGAGTAGCGGGAGCACAGATACGCAGTATTTT. Translation gives CASSLWSSGSTDTQYF.

There are many counts of this clone. In the same sample, other DNA sequences code for this CDR3. The rearrangement joins TRBV30 to TRBJ2-5; 7 bases align to TRBD2. The CDR3 totals 12 residues. Germline CDR1 GTSNPN, CDR2 SVGIG (reference sequence). With 3 bases clipped from V and 5 bases from J, the junction kept 3 bases outside the gene matches. The CDR3 loop reads CAWSPGGETQYF. The CDR3 region has the DNA TGTGCCTGGAGCCCCGGGGGGGAGACCCAGTACTTC.

This clone was seen a single time. Other DNA variants within this sample encode the same CDR3. The V call is TRBV9, the J call TRBJ2-7; 14 bases match TRBD2. The ends lost 2 bases at V and 3 bases at J; junction bases unmatched: 1. This CDR3 is 15 amino acids long. Germline V gives CDR1 SGDLS, CDR2 YYNGEE. Here the CDR3 DNA reads TGTGCCAGCAGCGTCGGGACTAGCGGGAGCTACGAGCAGTACTTC. It specifies CASSVGTSGSYEQYF.

This chain connects TRBV7-9 to TRBJ2-3, with D perhaps TRBD1 or TRBD2 (5 bases each). Per the germline V gene, CDR1 is SEHNR and CDR2 is FQNEAQ (reference sequence). The CDR3 is 13 residues long. The V and J ends lost 2 bases and 4 bases respectively, with 7 bases between them. CDR3 loop: CASSLMGADTQYF. The CDR3 DNA sequence: TGTGCCAGCAGCTTAATGGGGGCAGATACGCAGTATTTT.

This sequence joins TRBV7-6 and TRBJ2-7; TRBD1 agrees at 9 bases. This CDR3 spans 15 amino acids. The germline CDR1 and CDR2 sequences are SGHVS and FNYEAQ. Trimming removed 0 bases from V and 3 bases from J; junction bases left unmatched: 3. In DNA, the CDR3 is TGTGCCAGCAGCTTAGCCGGGACAGGGAACTACGAGCAGTACTTC. It is translated as CASSLAGTGNYEQYF.

Regarding this clone: The same CDR3 can be traced to other DNA sequences in this sample. The CDR3 reads CASSPRRDTQYF. CDR3 coding DNA: TGTGCCAGCAGCCCTCGGAGAGATACGCAGTATTTT. The rearrangement uses TRBV28 and TRBJ2-3; D is unresolved. The CDR3 sequence is 12 residues long. Between the trimmed V and J ends, which lost 6 bases and 5 bases, there was a span of 9 bases. Per germline, CDR1 MDHEN and CDR2 SYDVKM.

As regards this clone: Other DNA sequences in the same sample also yield this CDR3. The chain has TRBV20-1 and TRBJ2-5; no reliable D call. The germline V gene encodes CDR1 DFQATT and CDR2 SNEGSKA (reference sequence). The CDR3 consists of 11 residues. The V end lost 2 bases, the J end lost 4 bases, and 5 bases lay between the germline ends. CDR3 in amino acids: CSARSGETQYF. In DNA form, the CDR3 reads TGCAGTGCTAGATCCGGAGAGACCCAGTACTTC.

The rearrangement links TRBV9 to TRBJ2-7; perhaps TRBD2 as D (6 bases). Trimming pared 4 bases from V and 7 bases from J, leaving 18 bases between. Germline CDR1 is SGDLS and CDR2 is YYNGEE. The CDR3 totals 14 residues. CDR3 sequence: CASSSLTVEGEQYF. The CDR3, as DNA: TGTGCCAGCAGCTCCCTCACGGTGGAGGGAGAGCAGTACTTC. Filled out from reference TRBV9 and TRBJ2-7, the complete variable domain reads DSGVTQTPKHLITATGQRVTLRCSPRSGDLSVYWYQQSLDQGLQFLIQYYNGEERAKGNILERFSAQQFPDLHSELNLSSLELGDSALYFCASSSLTVEGEQYFGPGTRLTVT.

V and J are TRBV6-5 and TRBJ2-1; 12 bases align to TRBD1. Trimming removed 6 bases from V and 8 bases from J; junction bases left unmatched: 8. This CDR3 has 15 amino acids. In germline, CDR1 is MNHEY, CDR2 SVGAGI. CDR3 protein: CASRRRDRGRDEQFF. The CDR3 DNA is TGTGCCAGCAGACGCCGGGACAGGGGGCGCGATGAGCAGTTCTTC.

The CDR3 region is CASSSYVVNTEAFF. CDR3 bases: TGTGCCAGCAGCTCCTATGTGGTGAACACTGAAGCTTTCTTT. This chain uses TRBV5-5 with TRBJ1-1; D gene uncertain. The CDR3 is 14 residues long. In germline, CDR1 is SGHKS, CDR2 YYEKEE (reference sequence). V lost 3 bases and J lost 0, with 9 bases in between.

On this clone itself: The same CDR3 also results from other DNA sequences found in this sample. The chain is built from TRBV5-6 and TRBJ1-4, with D unclear. Germline CDR1 is SGHDT and CDR2 is YYEEEE. The CDR3 extends over 14 amino acids. Trimming removed 1 base at V and 0 bases at J, with 4 bases between. CDR3 nucleotide sequence: TGTGCCAGCAGCTTGCGCGCAACTAATGAAAAACTGTTTTTT. Translated, it gives CASSLRATNEKLFF. Using reference TRBV5-6 and TRBJ1-4 for the parts outside the CDR3, the full variable domain is DAGVTQSPTHLIKTRGQQVTLRCSPKSGHDTVSWYQQALGQGPQFIFQYYEEEERQRGNFPDRFSGHQFPNYSSELNVNALLLGDSALYLCASSLRATNEKLFFGSGTQLSVL.

The chain is built from TRBV7-7 and TRBJ2-2; D remains unclear. The germline CDR1 and CDR2 sequences are SSHAT and FNYEAQ (reference sequence). The CDR3 runs 16 residues. V was clipped by 5 bases and J by 5 bases, with 18 bases between them. CDR3 DNA: TGTGCCAGCAGCCCCGTGGAGCAACCCGCGACCGGGGAGCTGTTTTTT. Translating it yields CASSPVEQPATGELFF.

At least ten counts were recorded for this clone. The chain uses TRBV6-4 and TRBJ1-2; unclear D gene. CDR1 is MRHNA, CDR2 SNTAGT, per germline. V gave up 5 bases and J gave up 0 bases, with 10 bases separating them. The CDR3 loop spans 14 amino acids. This chain's CDR3 is CASSPDGANYGYTF. CDR3 DNA: TGTGCCAGCAGTCCAGACGGAGCTAACTATGGCTACACCTTC.

The chain recombines TRBV7-3 with TRBJ2-1, with 10 bases lining up with TRBD2. V shed 5 bases, J shed 7 bases, and the junction held 8 bases outside the gene matches. The CDR3 length is 15 residues. The germline V gene encodes CDR1 SGHTA and CDR2 FQGTGA. The DNA of the CDR3 is TGTGCCAGCAGCCGGACTAGCGGTCACGGAAATGAGCAGTTCTTC. Protein: CASSRTSGHGNEQFF.

The V and J genes are TRBV5-1 and TRBJ1-4; possibly TRBD1 for D (6 bases). The CDR3 is made up of 16 amino acids. V lost 5 bases and J lost 0, with 14 bases in between. CDR1 and CDR2 (germline): SGHRS, YFSETQ. The CDR3 loop is CASSGGGGSTNEKLFF. The CDR3 nucleotides read TGCGCCAGCAGTGGGGGCGGGGGCTCAACTAATGAAAAACTGTTTTTT.